This T cell receptor (beta chain) was sequenced in a study of OX40 agonist ivuxolimab in advanced cancers. Study-level findings and limits: Mean expanded clone counts were higher in CD8+ than CD4+ T cells.

Blood samples were obtained at baseline, cycle 4 day 1, and cycle 7 day 1. Repertoires were generated with immunoSEQ multiplex PCR, while TCRdb's copy carries only in-frame clones and drops some. The data hold tens of thousands of clones, with roughly 80% observed a single time. This clone was seen a single time. Its antigen is as yet unknown. Germline-derived CDR1 and CDR2 are SGHRS and YFSETQ. The V gene lost 1 base and the J gene lost 6 bases, with 13 bases spanning the gap. The CDR3 has 15 residues. The rearrangement links TRBV5-1 to TRBJ1-4; no reliable D call. The sequence was collected from an adult with an advanced solid tumor such as melanoma, head and neck, liver or kidney cancer. Sample: CD4+ or CD8+ T cells sorted from blood, taken in a trial of the OX40 agonist ivuxolimab. CDR3: CASSLYLGPDEKLFF. The CDR3 DNA reads as TGCGCCAGCAGCTTGTATCTAGGTCCGGATGAAAAACTGTTTTTT.